This T cell receptor beta chain comes out of a study of blood T cell repertoires in COVID-19. Study-wide context: All recovered Cohort 3 donors got two negative PCRs, got clearance, or saw symptom resolution.

The germline V and J ends were trimmed by 1 base and 3 bases, with 10 bases remaining between them. Germline V gene data show CDR1 as MDHEN and CDR2 as SYDVKM. This CDR3 has 14 amino acids. Everyone who took part was 18 to 89 years old, and they came from 20 to 25 US areas. Participants' own reports of clinical history determined their cohort assignment. In the authors' workflow: How many nucleated cells were present was estimated from reference gene primer amplification. Repertoires were generated with immunoSEQ multiplex PCR, while TCRdb's copy carries only in-frame clones and drops some. The DNA was the basis for D and trimming; V, J and clone size are from that table. This table has around 300,000 clones, 88% appearing once.

The sequenced sample consisted of PBMCs or T cells enriched from blood (not recorded which). This chain links TRBV28 with TRBJ2-7; D call uncertain. The origin of this receptor is a woman aged 55-70 years in a cohort exposed to, infected with or recovered from COVID-19 (not recorded which). The CDR3 nucleotides are TGTGCCAGCAGTTTATTCGGAGAGATCTACGAGCAGTACTTC. It specifies CASSLFGEIYEQYF.